These 6 T cell receptor beta chains share one sample of origin, sequenced in a study of T cells in narcolepsy. Sequenced by immunoSEQ multiplex PCR; TCRdb stores in-frame clones only, minus some. The table lists just over 20,000 clones, about 90% of them singletons. Sequencing used CD45RA- memory CD4+ T cells from PBMCs. The receptors here all came from a human donor with narcolepsy.

This clone has just a few counts. The chain employs TRBV10-3 and TRBJ1-3; unclear D gene. CDR1 and CDR2 from the germline V gene are ENHRY and SYGVKD. V was trimmed by 2 bases and J by 0 bases, leaving 5 bases between them. CDR3 length equals 14 residues. CDR3 in amino acids: CAISEPDSGNTIYF. As DNA, the CDR3 is TGTGCCATCAGTGAGCCAGACTCTGGAAACACCATATATTTT.

The chain joins TRBV6-5 to TRBJ2-7; 11 bases are shared with TRBD2. This CDR3 is 16 amino acids long. Germline values: CDR1 MNHEY, CDR2 SVGAGI. With 0 bases clipped from V and 3 bases from J, the junction kept 4 bases outside the gene matches. The CDR3 sequence: CASSYSHGTSGYEQYF. The CDR3 DNA follows: TGTGCCAGCAGTTACTCTCATGGGACTAGCGGCTACGAGCAGTACTTC.

This chain joins TRBV6-5 and TRBJ2-6; D gene ambiguous. The ends were cut back, 3 bases at V and 0 bases at J, with 6 bases in the middle. CDR1 MNHEY and CDR2 SVGAGI come from the germline V gene. The CDR3 runs 15 residues. CDR3 nucleotides: TGTGCCAGCAGTTATCAAGGCTCTGGGGCCAACGTCCTGACTTTC. This translates into CASSYQGSGANVLTF.

This chain connects TRBV18 to TRBJ1-1, with a tentative D call TRBD1 (5 bases). Trimming removed 4 bases from V and 7 bases from J, with 16 bases in between. Germline CDR1 is KGHSH and CDR2 is LQKENI. The CDR3 loop spans 14 amino acids. CDR3 DNA: TGTGCCAGCTCACGAGGGACGGACTGGCTTGAAGCTTTCTTT. Its translation: CASSRGTDWLEAFF.

The J gene is TRBJ2-2, the V gene TRBV2; 10 bases map to TRBD1. Trimming at V came to 6 bases and at J to 0 bases, leaving 1 base not matched to a gene. CDR3 size: 15 residues. Germline V gives CDR1 SNHLY, CDR2 FYNNEI. The CDR3 loop reads CASSGTGANTGELFF. The CDR3, as DNA: TGTGCCAGCAGCGGGACAGGGGCGAACACCGGGGAGCTGTTTTTT.

The rearrangement uses TRBV28 and TRBJ1-2; 7 bases fit TRBD1. Losses at the gene ends were 5 bases for V and 4 bases for J; bases not matched to a gene: 7. Germline assignment: CDR1 MDHEN and CDR2 SYDVKM. The CDR3 totals 14 residues. CDR3 sequence reads: CASSQEGARYGYTF. The CDR3 DNA reads as TGTGCCAGCAGTCAGGAGGGGGCGCGCTATGGCTACACCTTC.